A selection of T cell receptor beta chains follows, all from one sample in a study of blood T cell repertoires in COVID-19. Clones were read by immunoSEQ multiplex PCR, and TCRdb kept only the in-frame ones, dropping some. Here the sample spans about 59,000 clones, around 85% being singletons. Source material: peripheral blood. The receptor source for this set is a human donor in a cohort sampled during active COVID-19. Both conserved end residues are part of each CDR3. A D gene is named only where the DNA matches it firmly. Only part of the rows carry a size: once, few, many, or a class if the clone is expanded.

J	size	V	D	DNA	CDR3
TRBJ2-1	NA	TRBV7-2	TRBD2	TGTGCCAGCAGCTTAGCCGCCCAGCGGGGATACAATGAGCAGTTCTTC	CASSLAAQRGYNEQFF
TRBJ1-5	NA	TRBV28	TRBD1	TGTGCCAGCAGTTTACGACAGGGGGGTCAGCCCCAGCATTTT	CASSLRQGGQPQHF
TRBJ2-1	NA	TRBV19	TRBD2	TGTGCCAGTAGTATAGCGGGGGCTAGCGGGAATTTTGAGCAGTTCTTC	CASSIAGASGNFEQFF
TRBJ1-4	NA	TRBV24-1	NA	TGTGCCACCAGTTCCAGTAACGAGGGAGAAAAACTGTTTTTT	CATSSSNEGEKLFF
TRBJ2-7	few	TRBV6-2/TRBV6-3	TRBD2	TGTGCCAGCAGTTACGATGGGACTAGCGGTTACGAGCAGTACTTC	CASSYDGTSGYEQYF
TRBJ2-1	NA	TRBV6-5	TRBD2	TGTGCCAGCAGGGGGAGGGTAGGTGAGCAGTTCTTC	CASRGRVGEQFF
TRBJ2-1	once	TRBV6-2/TRBV6-3	TRBD2	TGTGCCAGCAGCCAAGGGACTAGCGGGAGGCCCCTCGGGCAGTTCTTC	CASSQGTSGRPLGQFF
TRBJ2-3	NA	TRBV27	NA	TGTGCCAGCAGTTTAAGGGGGGGTTTGGTATCAGATACGCAGTATTTT	CASSLRGGLVSDTQYF
TRBJ2-1	NA	TRBV7-2	NA	TGTGCCAGCAGCCCTGGACAGCGTGGCATAGGTGAGCAGTTCTTC	CASSPGQRGIGEQFF
TRBJ2-1	NA	TRBV7-2	TRBD1	TGTGCCAGCAGCACCGGACAGGGTACCTACAATGAGCAGTTCTTC	CASSTGQGTYNEQFF
TRBJ1-2	NA	TRBV6-5	TRBD1	TGTGCCAGTTTTACCCGGGACAGCCCCCTCGATGGCTACACCTTC	CASFTRDSPLDGYTF
TRBJ1-1	NA	TRBV5-6	TRBD1	TGTGCCAGCAGCTTGGAGATAAAACAGGGGGCGTACACTGAAGCTTTCTTT	CASSLEIKQGAYTEAFF
TRBJ1-3	NA	TRBV2	NA	TGTGCCAGCAGGCGTGAATCTGTCAGCACTAATGGAAACACCATATATTTT	CASRRESVSTNGNTIYF
TRBJ1-2	once	TRBV19	NA	TGTGCCAGTACCAAAGGGGGACATGAAAATGGCTACACCTTC	CASTKGGHENGYTF
TRBJ2-1	NA	TRBV7-3	TRBD1	TGTGCCAGCAGCTGGGGACAGGGCCTAAACAATGAGCAGTTCTTC	CASSWGQGLNNEQFF
TRBJ2-7	NA	TRBV6-5	TRBD2	TGTGCCAGCAGCCCCGGACTAGCGGGAAACGAGCAGTACTTC	CASSPGLAGNEQYF
TRBJ2-7	few	TRBV25-1	NA	TGTGCCAGCAGTGAACAGGGCTACGAGCAGTACTTC	CASSEQGYEQYF
TRBJ1-5	few	TRBV28	NA	TGTGCCAGCAGTTTTTCCAGCAGGGGTGGCGGCAATCAGCCCCAGCATTTT	CASSFSSRGGGNQPQHF
TRBJ2-1	few	TRBV7-9	TRBD1	TGTGCCAGCAGCACCGGGACAGGGGCCTACAATGAGCAGTTCTTC	CASSTGTGAYNEQFF
TRBJ2-7	NA	TRBV3-1/TRBV3-2	NA	TGTGCCAGCAGCCAAGGGGTCAGGGTGGGCGAGCAGTACTTC	CASSQGVRVGEQYF
TRBJ2-7	NA	TRBV9	NA	TGTGCCAGCAGCGTTCAGCACAGTGTCTACGAGCAGTACTTC	CASSVQHSVYEQYF
TRBJ1-1	NA	TRBV10-3	NA	TGTGCCATCAGTGAGTCGGGGCAGATGAACACTGAAGCTTTCTTT	CAISESGQMNTEAFF
TRBJ1-4	NA	TRBV28	NA	TGTGCCAGCACCACCGGGGCAGGGGCCTATAATGAAAAACTGTTTTTT	CASTTGAGAYNEKLFF
TRBJ1-1	NA	TRBV19	TRBD1	TGTGCCAGTAGTATTATGGGACAGGGTGGTACTGAAGCTTTCTTT	CASSIMGQGGTEAFF
TRBJ1-2	NA	TRBV30	NA	TGTGCCTGGAGTTGGCAAACCAACTATGGCTACACCTTC	CAWSWQTNYGYTF
TRBJ1-1	NA	TRBV6-5	NA	TGTGCCAGCAGTTACTCGTCACAGCCGAACACTGAAGCTTTCTTT	CASSYSSQPNTEAFF
TRBJ2-2	NA	TRBV24-1	TRBD2	TGTGCCACCAGTGATCCTCTCACCGGGACTAGCACCGGGGAGCTGTTTTTT	CATSDPLTGTSTGELFF
TRBJ2-7	NA	TRBV11-2	NA	TGTGCCAGCAGCTTAAGGAGACCCTACGAGCAGTACTTC	CASSLRRPYEQYF
TRBJ1-2	medium-sized	TRBV7-9	NA	TGTGCCAGCAGCTTAGGAGGGTTAATGGGGGCGAACGGCTACACCTTC	CASSLGGLMGANGYTF
TRBJ2-3	few	TRBV12-1	NA	TGTGCCAGCAGTCCGCGTCGACAGTCAGATACGCAGTATTTT	CASSPRRQSDTQYF
TRBJ1-3	NA	TRBV28	TRBD1	TGTGCCAGCAGTCAACAGGGGGCGGGAGGAAACACCATATATTTT	CASSQQGAGGNTIYF
TRBJ2-3	NA	TRBV4-3	NA	TGCGCCAGCAGCCAATATCAGGGGACCGGGGCAGATACGCAGTATTTT	CASSQYQGTGADTQYF
TRBJ2-3	NA	TRBV11-2	TRBD2	TGTGCCAGCAGGCCTGGGAGGGGTAGGGATACGCAGTATTTT	CASRPGRGRDTQYF
TRBJ2-1	NA	TRBV28	TRBD1	TGTGCCAGCAAAAGCCCCGGGACAGGGGATGAGCAGTTCTTC	CASKSPGTGDEQFF
TRBJ1-2	NA	TRBV6-1	NA	TGTGCCAGCAGTGGGGCCTCTTTTACAGGGCCCCTGTATGGCTACACCTTC	CASSGASFTGPLYGYTF
TRBJ2-5	NA	TRBV2	NA	TGTGCCAGCAGGAAGACAGGGACTTACCAAGAGACCCAGTACTTC	CASRKTGTYQETQYF
TRBJ2-7	NA	TRBV6-2/TRBV6-3	TRBD1	TGTGCCAGCAGTTATCCGAGACAGGGGGCCAAATCCTACGAGCAGTACTTC	CASSYPRQGAKSYEQYF
TRBJ2-2	NA	TRBV19	NA	TGTGCCAGTAGTATAGTAAGGGACTGGATGAACACCGGGGAGCTGTTTTTT	CASSIVRDWMNTGELFF
TRBJ2-1	few	TRBV9	NA	TGTGCCAGCAGCGGCCCGGAGTATTACAGGAACAATGAGCAGTTCTTC	CASSGPEYYRNNEQFF